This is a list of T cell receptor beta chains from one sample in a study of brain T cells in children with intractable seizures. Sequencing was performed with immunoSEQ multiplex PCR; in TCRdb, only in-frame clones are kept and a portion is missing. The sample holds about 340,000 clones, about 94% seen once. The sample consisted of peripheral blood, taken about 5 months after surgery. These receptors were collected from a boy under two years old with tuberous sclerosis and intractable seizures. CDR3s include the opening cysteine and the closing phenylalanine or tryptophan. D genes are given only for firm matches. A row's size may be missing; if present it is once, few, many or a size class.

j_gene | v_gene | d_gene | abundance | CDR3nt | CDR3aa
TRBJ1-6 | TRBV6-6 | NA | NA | TGTGCCAGCAGTAACTCAGGGGTACCCTATAATTCACCCCTCCACTTT | CASSNSGVPYNSPLHF
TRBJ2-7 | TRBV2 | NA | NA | TGTGCCAGCATAAGTCTAGACGGCACCTACGAGCAGTACTTC | CASISLDGTYEQYF
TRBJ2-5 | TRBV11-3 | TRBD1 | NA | TGTGCCAGCAGCTTGGGACAGCCAGAGACCCAGTACTTC | CASSLGQPETQYF
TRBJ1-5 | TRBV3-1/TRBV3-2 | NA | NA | TGTGCCAGCGCCAGGGTGATTGATCAGCCCCAGCATTTT | CASARVIDQPQHF
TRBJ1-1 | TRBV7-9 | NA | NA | TGTGCCAGCAGCTTGACCGGGGACACTGAAGCTTTCTTT | CASSLTGDTEAFF
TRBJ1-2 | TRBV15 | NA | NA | TGTGCCACCAGCAGAGATCTAAAGGGAAGAGGTGGCTACACCTTC | CATSRDLKGRGGYTF
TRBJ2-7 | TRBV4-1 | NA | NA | TGCGCCAGCAGCCAAGATATCGTCGGAACCTACGAGCAGTACTTC | CASSQDIVGTYEQYF
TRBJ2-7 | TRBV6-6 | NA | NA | TGTGCCAGCAGGGCAGGGGGGGGGCGCTCCGAGCAGTACTTC | CASRAGGGRSEQYF
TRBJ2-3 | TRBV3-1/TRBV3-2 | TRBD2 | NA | TGTGCCAGCAGCCAGAGGACTAGCGGGGGAGATACGCAGTATTTT | CASSQRTSGGDTQYF
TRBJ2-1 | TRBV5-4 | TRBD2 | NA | TGTGCCAGCAGCCAGAGGACTAGCGGGAGAGTCAATGAGCAGTTCTTC | CASSQRTSGRVNEQFF
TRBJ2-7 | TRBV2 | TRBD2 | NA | TGTGCCAGCGGCCCAATACGGGACTACTCCTACGAGCAGTACTTC | CASGPIRDYSYEQYF
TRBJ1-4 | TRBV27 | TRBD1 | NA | TGTGCCAGCTCCCCCGGGACAGGGGAGGAAAAACTGTTTTTT | CASSPGTGEEKLFF
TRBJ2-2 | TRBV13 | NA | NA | TGTGCCAGCAGCCATCTGACAGTGAACACCGGGGAGCTGTTTTTT | CASSHLTVNTGELFF
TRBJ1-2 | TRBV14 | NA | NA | TGTGCCAGCAGCCAAGATGTATCAAGGCCTATTTATGGCTACACCTTC | CASSQDVSRPIYGYTF
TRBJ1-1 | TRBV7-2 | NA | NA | TGTGCCAGCAGCTTAGTTGGGGGGGACGGTGAAGCTTTCTTT | CASSLVGGDGEAFF
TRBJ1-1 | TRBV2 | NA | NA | TGTGCCAGCAGTGGCGGCAATGAAGCTTTCTTT | CASSGGNEAFF
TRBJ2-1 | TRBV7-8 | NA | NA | TGTGCCAGCAGCTTCGCTAGTTTCACCAATGAGCAGTTCTTC | CASSFASFTNEQFF
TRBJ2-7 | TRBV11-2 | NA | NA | TGTGCCAGCAGCTTAGATGCAGGGGCGACTCCCTACGAGCAGTACTTC | CASSLDAGATPYEQYF
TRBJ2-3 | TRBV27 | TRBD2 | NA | TGTGCCAGCAGTTTTAGCGGGCGCACAGATACGCAGTATTTT | CASSFSGRTDTQYF
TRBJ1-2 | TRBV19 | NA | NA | TGTGCCAGTAGTATTACAGGCAACTATGGCTACACCTTC | CASSITGNYGYTF
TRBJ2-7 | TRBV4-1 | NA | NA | TGCGCCAGCAGCCAAGATGGGGAGAGACGGTACGAGCAGTACTTC | CASSQDGERRYEQYF
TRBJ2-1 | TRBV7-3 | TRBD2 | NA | TGTGCCAGCAGCTTAGACACTAGCGGCTACAATGAGCAGTTCTTC | CASSLDTSGYNEQFF
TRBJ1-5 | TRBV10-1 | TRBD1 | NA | TGCGCCAGCAGACCCCGAGGGGGCTCGAGGCATTTT | CASRPRGGSRHF
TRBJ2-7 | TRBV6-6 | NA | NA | TGTGCCAGCCAGCCGACAGTTCCTTTCTACGAGCAGTACTTC | CASQPTVPFYEQYF
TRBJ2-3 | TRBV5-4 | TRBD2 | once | TGTGCCAGCAGCCAGCCGGGACTATCCCATAGCACAGATACGCAGTATTTT | CASSQPGLSHSTDTQYF
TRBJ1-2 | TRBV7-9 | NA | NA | TGTGCCAGCAGCTCCCGGGACCTTAGAGGCTACACCTTC | CASSSRDLRGYTF
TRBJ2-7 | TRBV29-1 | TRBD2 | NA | TGCAGCGTTGAAGTAGCGGGAGGATACGAGCAGTACTTC | CSVEVAGGYEQYF
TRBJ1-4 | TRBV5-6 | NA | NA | TGTGCCAGCAGCTTGGGGGAAAAACTGTTTTTT | CASSLGEKLFF
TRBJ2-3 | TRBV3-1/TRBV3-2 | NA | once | TGTGCCAGCAGCCAAGAGCCCAACCCGGATACGCAGTATTTT | CASSQEPNPDTQYF
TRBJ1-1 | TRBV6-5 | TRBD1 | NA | TGTGCCAGCAGTTACCTAATAGGACAGGTGAACACTGAAGCTTTCTTT | CASSYLIGQVNTEAFF
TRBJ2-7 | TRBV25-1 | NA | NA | TGTGCCAGCACACCAACTAGGGGTCCCTACGAGCAGTACTTC | CASTPTRGPYEQYF
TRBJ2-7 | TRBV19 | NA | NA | TGTGCCAGTAGTGGGCCTTACGAGCAGTACTTC | CASSGPYEQYF
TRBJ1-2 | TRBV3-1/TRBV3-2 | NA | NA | TGTGCCAGCAGCCTCGGACAGTCCCCCACCTTC | CASSLGQSPTF
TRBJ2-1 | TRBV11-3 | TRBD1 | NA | TGTGCCAGCAGCTTAGAGGCAGGGGGCGGGTGGAATGAGCAGTTCTTC | CASSLEAGGGWNEQFF
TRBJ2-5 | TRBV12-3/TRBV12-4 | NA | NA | TGTGCCAGCAGTTTATCGGGGACCCAGTACTTC | CASSLSGTQYF
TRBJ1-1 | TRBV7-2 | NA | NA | TGTGCCAGCAGCTTAGTTGGGGGTGGGGGCACTGAAGCTTTCTTT | CASSLVGGGGTEAFF
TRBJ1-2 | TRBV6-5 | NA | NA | TGTGCCAGCAGACCTACAGGGCCCTATGGCTACACCTTC | CASRPTGPYGYTF
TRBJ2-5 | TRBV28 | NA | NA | TGTGCCAGCAGTTTGTATGAATCGGAGACCCAGTACTTC | CASSLYESETQYF
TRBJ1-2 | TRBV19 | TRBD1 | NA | TGTGCCAGTAGTCCTGGACAGGGGGGATATGGCTACACCTTC | CASSPGQGGYGYTF
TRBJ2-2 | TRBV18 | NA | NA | TGTGCCAGCTCACGGTCCGGGGAGCTGTTTTTT | CASSRSGELFF
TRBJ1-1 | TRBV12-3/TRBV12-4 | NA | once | TGTGCCAGCAGTTTCTCAGCGGACACTGAAGCTTTCTTT | CASSFSADTEAFF
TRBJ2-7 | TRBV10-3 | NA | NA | TGTGCCATCAGTGAGTCGCCCGGGGCCAGGACCTACGAGCAGTACTTC | CAISESPGARTYEQYF
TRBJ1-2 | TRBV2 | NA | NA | TGTGCCAGCAGGTCGGGGGCTGGAGGCTATGGCTACACCTTC | CASRSGAGGYGYTF
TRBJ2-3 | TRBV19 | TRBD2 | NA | TGTGCCAGTTTGGGGCTAGCGGGAGGGGCGCAGTATTTT | CASLGLAGGAQYF
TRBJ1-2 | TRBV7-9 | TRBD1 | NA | TGTGCCAGCAGCTTAGATAGGATAGGACAGGGACCTGCTAACTATGGCTACACCTTC | CASSLDRIGQGPANYGYTF
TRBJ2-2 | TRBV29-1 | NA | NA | TGCAGCGTTGCGATTGCGGGGCTGAACACCGGGGAGCTGTTTTTT | CSVAIAGLNTGELFF
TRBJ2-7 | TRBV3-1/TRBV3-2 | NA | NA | TGTGCCAGCAGCCAAGGGCGGACATACGAGCAGTACTTC | CASSQGRTYEQYF
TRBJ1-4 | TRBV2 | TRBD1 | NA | TGTGCCAGCAGTGAATTGACAGGGGGCGCAGAAAAACTGTTTTTT | CASSELTGGAEKLFF
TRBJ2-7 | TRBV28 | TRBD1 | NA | TGTGCCAGCAGGGCCACTGGGGGACAGGGCTACGAGCAGTACTTC | CASRATGGQGYEQYF
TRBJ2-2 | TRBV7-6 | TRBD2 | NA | TGTGCCAGCAGCTCAGGACTAGCGGGAGGGCCTGGCACCGGGGAGCTGTTTTTT | CASSSGLAGGPGTGELFF
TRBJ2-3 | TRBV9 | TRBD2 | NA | TGTGCCAGCGAGCGGGAGGGCGGCGCAGATACGCAGTATTTT | CASEREGGADTQYF
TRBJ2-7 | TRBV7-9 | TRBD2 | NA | TGTGCCAGCAGCTTAGTGGGCGGGAGGAGCTCCTACGAGCAGTACTTC | CASSLVGGRSSYEQYF
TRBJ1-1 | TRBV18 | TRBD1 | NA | TGTGCCACGACTCAGGGGGAGGGGAACACTGAAGCTTTCTTT | CATTQGEGNTEAFF
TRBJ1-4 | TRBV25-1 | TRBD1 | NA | TGTGCCAGCGGACCGGGACAGGGCTGGGGTAATGAAAAACTGTTTTTT | CASGPGQGWGNEKLFF
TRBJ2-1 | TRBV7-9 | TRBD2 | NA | TGTGCCAGCAGCTATACCCATCTAGCGGGAGCGGAAAACAATGAGCAGTTCTTC | CASSYTHLAGAENNEQFF
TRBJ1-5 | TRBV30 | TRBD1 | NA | TGTGCCTGGAGCGCTACAGGGGTATTCCAGCCCCAGCATTTT | CAWSATGVFQPQHF
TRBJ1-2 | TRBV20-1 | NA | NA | TGCAGTGCTAGAGGCACCTATGGCTACACCTTC | CSARGTYGYTF